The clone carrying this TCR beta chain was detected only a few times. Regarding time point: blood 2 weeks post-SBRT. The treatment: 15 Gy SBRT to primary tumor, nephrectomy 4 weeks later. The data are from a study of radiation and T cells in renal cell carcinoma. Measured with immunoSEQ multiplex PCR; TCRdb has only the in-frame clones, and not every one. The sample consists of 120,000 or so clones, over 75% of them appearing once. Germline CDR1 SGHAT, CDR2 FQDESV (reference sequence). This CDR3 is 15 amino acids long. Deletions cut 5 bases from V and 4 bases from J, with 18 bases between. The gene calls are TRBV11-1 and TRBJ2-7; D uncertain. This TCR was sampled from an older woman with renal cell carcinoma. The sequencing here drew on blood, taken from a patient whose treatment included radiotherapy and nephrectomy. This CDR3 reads CASSPAGGFPYEQYF. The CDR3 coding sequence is TGTGCCAGCAGCCCCGCCGGTGGATTCCCTTACGAGCAGTACTTC.